The T cell receptor beta chain described here comes from a study of cytomegalovirus exposure and HLA in healthy donors. Study as a whole: HLA-typed donors were the source of around 77 million unique TCRs held in an early data release.

Overall study results and limits: In vitro, three CMV-associated chains proved specific for CMV antigens. A missense variant in DCLRE1C was later tied to TCR beta V- and J-gene trimming.

Vbeta (60) and Jbeta (13) primers were used in the PCR. The data were produced by immunoSEQ multiplex PCR, yet TCRdb's version contains in-frame clones alone and is incomplete. Of approximately 100,000 clones listed, about 68% are singletons. With regard to this clone: The target antigen is unknown.

Trimming pared 4 bases from V and 3 bases from J, leaving 10 bases between. The length of the CDR3 is 14 residues. Per the germline V gene, CDR1 is MNHEY and CDR2 is SMNVEV (reference sequence). The material sequenced was PBMCs. The clonotype comes from a human donor in good health. The V call is TRBV27, the J call TRBJ1-5, with D perhaps matching TRBD1 (6 bases). CDR3 DNA sequence: TGTGCCAGCAGTTCGGGACACCTCAATCAGCCCCAGCATTTT. Translating it yields CASSSGHLNQPQHF.